This record covers a single T cell receptor (beta chain). No cognate antigen has been identified for it. The germline V gene (reference sequence) specifies DFQATT as CDR1 and SNEGSKA as CDR2. The CDR3 sequence holds 14 residues, the cysteine and phenylalanine included. The protein alone is recorded here. Receptors were amplified or captured by 5' RACE. Each TCR library was prepared from about 3.5 ug of total RNA. For each sample, cDNA synthesis with SMARTScribe reverse transcriptase was split into eight separate reactions. During cDNA synthesis, unique molecular identifiers containing a 6-nucleotide sample barcode were introduced by template switching. TCRalpha and TCRbeta cDNA was amplified by two nested PCRs of 16 and 9 cycles, with bead purification after each PCR. Before amplification, cDNA was treated with uracil DNA-glycosylase and purified using the QIAquick PCR purification kit. The second PCR added Illumina TruSeq-compatible adapters along with sample-specific barcodes. Library quality and concentration were checked on TapeStation and Qubit, and libraries were pooled at 5 ng each. Pooled libraries were sequenced on an Illumina HiSeq2500 single-index Rapid Run with 2 x 100 bp reads and custom sequencing primers. Per the authors' processing: MiGEC version 1.2.6 was used for UMI-based consensus assembly, which corrected PCR and sequencing errors. MiXCR version 2.1.1 handled V(D)J alignment, clonotype assembly and CDR3 extraction. Normalisation of gene usage, clonotype sharing and MAIT/NKT TCR abundance was achieved by analysing the top 1000, 10 000 and 20 000 clonotypes per sample. After downsampling to 27 000 UMIs, diversity was calculated as the inverse Simpson index using the vegan R package. Paired Mann-Whitney U tests were applied to discordant twin pairs, with Benjamini-Hochberg correction for multiple testing. TCRdb reprocessed the reads; each CDR3 protein sequence makes one entry, and DNA is unavailable. TCRdb's processing, not the authors' own work, is the source of the V and J calls. This sample's listing comprises more than 120,000 distinct CDR3 sequences. The top ten clones comprise 2% to 2.5% of the sample.

This sample is part of a study of monozygotic twins with inflammatory bowel disease (dated by TCRdb to between 2018 and 2021). Study-level background: In total, 28 monozygotic twin pairs made up the full study: 19 Danish pairs, all IBD-discordant, plus nine German pairs, of which four were IBD-concordant and five were IBD-discordant. Within discordant pairs, disease-associated traits were sought mainly by comparing IBD patients with their genetically identical healthy co-twins. Each individual had, on average, about 151 000 unique TCRalpha sequences and 181 000 unique TCRbeta sequences available for analysis.

From each donor, a roughly 2.5 ml peripheral blood sample was collected into PAXgene tubes and stored at -80 degrees C. Without T cell sorting, total RNA was isolated from whole blood using the PAXgene blood miRNA kit on an automated QIAcube. Peripheral blood from monozygotic twin pairs concordant or discordant for inflammatory bowel disease was subjected to deep TCRalpha and TCRbeta repertoire profiling with unique molecular barcoding. For every twin pair, smoking habits were documented, and each individual was categorised as a current, former or never smoker. The paper as a whole reports these results and caveats: Different T cell subtypes could not be distinguished in the analysis. The results gave no support for a single strong signal or clonotype linked to IBD. Compared with healthy twins, IBD patients had fewer clonotypes in common with other individuals, a difference most pronounced in patients showing signs of disease activity. Concordant and discordant twins showed no difference in repertoire similarity, possibly because of limited statistical power. Because patients received different immunosuppressive treatments, the repertoires may have picked up extra background noise and variability between individuals. TCRbeta repertoire diversity, by inverse Simpson index, was decreased in IBD patients compared with their healthy co-twins.

Rearrangement joined TRBV20-1 to TRBJ1-2. Sequenced input: blood. This sequence originates from a human donor with ulcerative colitis or Crohn's disease, or a healthy co-twin of an affected twin (not recorded which). The CDR3 loop reads CSAHLAGRDYGYTF.